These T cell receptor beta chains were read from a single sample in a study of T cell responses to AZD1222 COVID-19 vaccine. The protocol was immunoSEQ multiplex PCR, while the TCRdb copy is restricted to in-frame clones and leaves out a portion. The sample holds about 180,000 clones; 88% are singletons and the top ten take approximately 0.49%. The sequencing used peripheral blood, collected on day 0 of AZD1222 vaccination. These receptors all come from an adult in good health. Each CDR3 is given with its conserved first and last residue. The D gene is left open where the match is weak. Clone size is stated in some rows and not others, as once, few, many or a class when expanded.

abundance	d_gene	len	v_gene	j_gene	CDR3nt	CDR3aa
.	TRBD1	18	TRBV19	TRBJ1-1	TGTGCCAGTGGGAAGACGGGACAGGGGTCTAGGATGAACACTGAAGCTTTCTTT	CASGKTGQGSRMNTEAFF
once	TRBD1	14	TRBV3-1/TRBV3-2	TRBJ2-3	TGTGCCAGCAGCTCCACAGGGGGCAAAGATACGCAGTATTTT	CASSSTGGKDTQYF
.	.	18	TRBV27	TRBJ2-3	TGTGCCAGCAGTTTATCTGTAGGAGAGGCCCTCGGCACAGATACGCAGTATTTT	CASSLSVGEALGTDTQYF
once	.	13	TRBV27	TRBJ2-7	TGTGCCAGCAGTTTAGTGGGTACCTACGAGCAGTACTTC	CASSLVGTYEQYF
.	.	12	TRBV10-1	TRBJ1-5	TGCGCCAGCAGTGAGGGTTTACAGCCCCAGCATTTT	CASSEGLQPQHF
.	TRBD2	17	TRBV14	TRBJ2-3	TGTGCCAGCAGCCCACGAGGACTAGCGTCTTACACAGATACGCAGTATTTT	CASSPRGLASYTDTQYF
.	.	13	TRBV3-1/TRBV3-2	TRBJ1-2	TGTGCCAGCAGCCAAGCCGACTCCTATGGCTACACCTTC	CASSQADSYGYTF
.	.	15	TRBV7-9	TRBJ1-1	TGTGCCAGCAGCTTAGATGGACACCCGACCACTGAAGCTTTCTTT	CASSLDGHPTTEAFF
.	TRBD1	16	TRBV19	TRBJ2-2	TGTGCCAGTAGTTCCGGACAGGGCGCAGGGACCGGGGAGCTGTTTTTT	CASSSGQGAGTGELFF
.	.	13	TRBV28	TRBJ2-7	TGTGCCAGCAGTTTCGGACTGACCTACGAGCAGTACTTC	CASSFGLTYEQYF
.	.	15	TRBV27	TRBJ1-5	TGTGCCAGCAGTTCCGTGGGGGGCTTCAATCAGCCCCAGCATTTT	CASSSVGGFNQPQHF
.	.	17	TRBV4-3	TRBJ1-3	TGCGCCAGCAGCCAAGATGGGGAGAGTCACTCTGGAAACACCATATATTTT	CASSQDGESHSGNTIYF
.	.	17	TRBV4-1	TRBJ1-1	TGCGCCAGCAGCCTAGGGGGGATCGGGGCGGCGAACACTGAAGCTTTCTTT	CASSLGGIGAANTEAFF
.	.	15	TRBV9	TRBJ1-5	TGTGCCAGCAGCGGGCGGAGGGGAGGCAATCAGCCCCAGCATTTT	CASSGRRGGNQPQHF
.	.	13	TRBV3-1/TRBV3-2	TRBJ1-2	TGTGCCAGCAGCCAAGTGGCAAACTATGGCTACACCTTC	CASSQVANYGYTF
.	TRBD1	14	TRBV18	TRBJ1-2	TGTGCCAGCTCACAACAGCGGACAGGGAATGGCTACACCTTC	CASSQQRTGNGYTF
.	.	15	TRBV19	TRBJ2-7	TGTGCCAGTAGTCCTACGGACAGTAAAGGTCGCGAGCAGTACTTC	CASSPTDSKGREQYF
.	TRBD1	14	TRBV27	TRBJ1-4	TGTGCCAGCAGTGTCGACAGGGTGGGTGAAAAACTGTTTTTT	CASSVDRVGEKLFF
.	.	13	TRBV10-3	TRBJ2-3	TGTGCCATCAGTCTCGAGAGTACAGATACGCAGTATTTT	CAISLESTDTQYF
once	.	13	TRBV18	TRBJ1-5	TGTGCCAGCTCAACCCCGGGTGGTCAGCCCCAGCATTTT	CASSTPGGQPQHF
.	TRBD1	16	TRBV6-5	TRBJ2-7	TGTGCCAGCAGTTACTCCCCCAGGGGGCTCTCGTACGAGCAGTACTTC	CASSYSPRGLSYEQYF
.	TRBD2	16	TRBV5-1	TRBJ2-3	TGCGCCAGCAGCTTGGTCACGGGGGGTTTCACAGATACGCAGTATTTT	CASSLVTGGFTDTQYF
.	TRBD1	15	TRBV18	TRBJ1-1	TGTGCCAGCTCACCGGGGACAGGAGGTTACACTGAAGCTTTCTTT	CASSPGTGGYTEAFF
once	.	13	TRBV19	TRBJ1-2	TGTGCCAGTAGAGGGCGAGCTAACTATGGCTACACCTTC	CASRGRANYGYTF
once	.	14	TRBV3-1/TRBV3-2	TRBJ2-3	TGTGCCAGCAGCCAACCGGGATTTACAGATACGCAGTATTTT	CASSQPGFTDTQYF
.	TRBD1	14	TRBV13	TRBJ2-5	TGTGCCAGCAGCTTTCCGGGACAGAAAGAGACCCAGTACTTC	CASSFPGQKETQYF
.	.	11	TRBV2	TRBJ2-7	TGTGCCAGCAGTGAACTCTACGAGCAGTACTTC	CASSELYEQYF
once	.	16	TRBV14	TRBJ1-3	TGTGCCAGCAGCCAACCCGGGGCTTTCTCTGGAAACACCATATATTTT	CASSQPGAFSGNTIYF
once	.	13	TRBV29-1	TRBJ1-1	TGCAGCGTTGTCCGGCAGGGTGGCACTGAAGCTTTCTTT	CSVVRQGGTEAFF
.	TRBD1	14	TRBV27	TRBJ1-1	TGTGCCAGCAGTTTGAGGGGACAGGGATCTGAAGCTTTCTTT	CASSLRGQGSEAFF
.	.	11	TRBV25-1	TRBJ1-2	TGTGCCAGCAGTGCCGACTATGGCTACACCTTC	CASSADYGYTF
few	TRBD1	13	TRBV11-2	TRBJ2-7	TGTGCCAGCAGCTTAGGAGTGATGGGACAGGGAGGCTTC	CASSLGVMGQGGF
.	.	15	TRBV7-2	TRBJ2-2	TGTGCCAGCAGCTTTTTGGGGGCTCGGTCCGGGGAGCTGTTTTTT	CASSFLGARSGELFF
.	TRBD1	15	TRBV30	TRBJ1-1	TGTGCCTGGGGTCCCTGGACAGGGGTAAACACTGAAGCTTTCTTT	CAWGPWTGVNTEAFF
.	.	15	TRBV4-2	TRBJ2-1	TGTGCCAGCAGCCAAGTGGGCGAATTCCCCGATGAGCAGTTCTTC	CASSQVGEFPDEQFF
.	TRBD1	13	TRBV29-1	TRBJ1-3	TGCAGCGCGACAGGGGAGGTGGGAAACACCATATATTTT	CSATGEVGNTIYF
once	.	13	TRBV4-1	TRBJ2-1	TGCGCCAGCAGCGGGACTTCCTACAATGAGCAGTTCTTC	CASSGTSYNEQFF
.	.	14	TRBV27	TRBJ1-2	TGTGCCAGCAGTCCCCTCGGCCGGGGGTATGGCTACACCTTC	CASSPLGRGYGYTF
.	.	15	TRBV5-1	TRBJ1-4	TGCGCCAGCAGCTTGGTTTCCAGGGCGGATGAAAAACTGTTTTTT	CASSLVSRADEKLFF
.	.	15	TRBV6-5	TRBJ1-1	TGTGCCAGCAGTTACTCTCCAGGGGCGATCACTGAAGCTTTCTTT	CASSYSPGAITEAFF
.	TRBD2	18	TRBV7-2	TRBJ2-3	TGTGCCAGCAGCTTATCCCCTAGCGGGAGGGCCCCCGTAGATACGCAGTATTTT	CASSLSPSGRAPVDTQYF
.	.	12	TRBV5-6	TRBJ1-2	TGTGCCAGCAGCTTGGTCGGGGATGGCTACACCTTC	CASSLVGDGYTF
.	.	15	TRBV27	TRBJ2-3	TGTGCCAGCAACCCCCTCGGGCCTAGCACAGATACGCAGTATTTT	CASNPLGPSTDTQYF
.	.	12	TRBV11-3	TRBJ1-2	TGTGCCAGCAGCTTAGAGGGTTTTGGCTACACCTTC	CASSLEGFGYTF
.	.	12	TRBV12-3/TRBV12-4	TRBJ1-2	TGTGCCAACTATGGGGGGAACTATGGCTACACCTTC	CANYGGNYGYTF
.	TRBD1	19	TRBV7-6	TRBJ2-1	TGTGCCAGCAGCTTAGCTGACTATCTCCGGGACAGGTGGGACAATGAGCAGTTCTTC	CASSLADYLRDRWDNEQFF
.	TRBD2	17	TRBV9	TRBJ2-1	TGTGCCAGCAGCCCCACAGGTGGGGCGGGGGCCTACAATGAGCAGTTCTTC	CASSPTGGAGAYNEQFF
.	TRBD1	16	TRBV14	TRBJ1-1	TGTGCCAGCAGCGCCTCCGGAGGACAGGGAAGGGCTGAAGCTTTCTTT	CASSASGGQGRAEAFF
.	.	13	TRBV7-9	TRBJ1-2	TGTGCCAGCAGCTTAGATCAACGGTATGGCTACACCTTC	CASSLDQRYGYTF
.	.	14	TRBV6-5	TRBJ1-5	TGTGCCAGCAGTTACTCGTTCTGGGATCAGCCCCAGCATTTT	CASSYSFWDQPQHF
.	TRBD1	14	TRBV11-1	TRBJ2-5	TGTGCCAGCAGCGAACTTAGGGGGCGAGAGACCCAGTACTTC	CASSELRGRETQYF
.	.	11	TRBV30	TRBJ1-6	TGTGCCTGGAGTGGGGGCGCACCCCTCCACTTT	CAWSGGAPLHF